Here is one T cell receptor (beta chain) with its context. No antigen is known for it. These data originate in a study of CD8+ T cells in alopecia areata. Findings of the study overall: Sequencing of scalp samples also includes resident alphabeta T cells from normal skin. Among patients, TCR sharing was less clear than in mice, a difference possibly due in part to HLA diversity in the patient population.

From germline, CDR1 is MDHEN and CDR2 SYDVKM. The V end was cut by 0 bases, the J end by 0 bases, with 5 bases between. This CDR3 region has 14 residues. Peripheral blood, together with lesional scalp punch biopsies, was collected from alopecia areata patients. CD4+ and CD8+ T cells were sorted from PBMCs stained for CD3, CD4 and CD8. cDNA serving as the sequencing template came from extracted, reverse transcribed RNA. The protocol was immunoSEQ multiplex PCR, while the TCRdb copy is restricted to in-frame clones and leaves out a portion. The repertoire holds about 200,000 clones, with 50% to 60% as singletons.

The TCR originated in a human donor with alopecia areata. Specimen: CD4+ T cells sorted from blood, collected at week 0. The chain carries TRBV28 and TRBJ1-2; D remains unclear. CDR3 sequence: CASSLWSANYGYTF. The CDR3, as DNA: TGTGCCAGCAGTTTATGGTCAGCTAACTATGGCTACACCTTC.